This T cell receptor beta chain was identified during a study of monozygotic twins with inflammatory bowel disease. Two nested PCRs, roughly 16 and 10 cycles, amplified TCRalpha and TCRbeta cDNA. TCRdb reprocessed the 5' RACE reads, with one entry per CDR3 protein and no DNA. The sample features around 410,000 distinct CDR3 sequences, with less than 2.5% in its top ten. Study-wide results and limits: Twins with IBD were found to have lower TCRbeta diversity (inverse Simpson) than healthy co-twins. The results supported no single strong signal or clonotype associated with IBD.

Germline V lookup: CDR1 LGHNA, CDR2 YNFKEQ. The length of the CDR3 is 12 residues. Notes on this clonotype: No antigen is known for it.

T cells were not sorted, and total RNA was isolated straight from whole blood. The clonotype comes from a human donor with ulcerative colitis or Crohn's disease, or a healthy co-twin of an affected twin (not recorded which). Material: blood. The chain couples TRBV4-2 to TRBJ1-4. This chain's CDR3 is CASSQDTPPLFF.